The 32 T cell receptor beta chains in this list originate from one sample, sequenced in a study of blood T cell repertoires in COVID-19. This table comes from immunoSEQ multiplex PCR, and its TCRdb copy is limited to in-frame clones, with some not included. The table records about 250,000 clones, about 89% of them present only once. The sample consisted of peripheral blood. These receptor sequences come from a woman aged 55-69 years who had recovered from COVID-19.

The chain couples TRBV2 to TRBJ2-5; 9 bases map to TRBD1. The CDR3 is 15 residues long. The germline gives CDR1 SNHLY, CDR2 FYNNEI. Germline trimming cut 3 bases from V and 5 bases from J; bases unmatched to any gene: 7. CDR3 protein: CASSDLGTGHETQYF. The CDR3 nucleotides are TGTGCCAGCAGTGATTTAGGGACAGGGCATGAGACCCAGTACTTC.

This chain's CDR3 is CTSSPSRALAGGFQETQYF. DNA of the CDR3: TGCACCAGCAGCCCCTCCAGGGCCCTAGCGGGGGGTTTCCAAGAGACCCAGTACTTC. This chain links TRBV1 with TRBJ2-5; the table's D gene call, TRBD2, was not cross checked with the DNA. TRBV1 is recorded as a pseudogene. CDR3 length: 19 amino acids.

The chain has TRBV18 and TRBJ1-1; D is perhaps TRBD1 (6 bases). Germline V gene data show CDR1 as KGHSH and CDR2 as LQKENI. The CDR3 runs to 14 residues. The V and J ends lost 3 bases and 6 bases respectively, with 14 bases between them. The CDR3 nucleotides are TGTGCCAGCTCACCGCCGACAGGCGTACCTGAAGCTTTCTTT. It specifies CASSPPTGVPEAFF.

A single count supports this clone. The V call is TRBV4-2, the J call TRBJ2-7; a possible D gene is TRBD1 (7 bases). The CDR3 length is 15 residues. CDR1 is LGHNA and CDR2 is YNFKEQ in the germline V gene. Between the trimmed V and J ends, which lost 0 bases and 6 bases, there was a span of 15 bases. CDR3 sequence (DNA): TGTGCCAGCAGCCAAGAGGCAGGGGGGCAGCGCGAGCAGTACTTC. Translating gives CASSQEAGGQREQYF.

CDR3 DNA: TGTGCCAGCAGTTTGGGTTCGGGTGGCTACACCTTC. Translated: CASSLGSGGYTF. V and J are TRBV27 and TRBJ1-2; D is uncertain. CDR1 and CDR2 (germline): MNHEY, SMNVEV (reference sequence). This CDR3 is built from 12 residues. Trimming removed 3 bases at V and 7 bases at J, with 9 bases between.

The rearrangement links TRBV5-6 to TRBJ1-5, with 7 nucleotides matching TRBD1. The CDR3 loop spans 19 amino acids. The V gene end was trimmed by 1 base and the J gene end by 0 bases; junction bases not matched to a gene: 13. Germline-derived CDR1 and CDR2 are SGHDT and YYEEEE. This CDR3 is CASSLSSLGQSNSNQPQHF. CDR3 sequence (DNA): TGTGCCAGCAGCTTGTCCTCCTTGGGACAGAGCAATAGCAATCAGCCCCAGCATTTT.

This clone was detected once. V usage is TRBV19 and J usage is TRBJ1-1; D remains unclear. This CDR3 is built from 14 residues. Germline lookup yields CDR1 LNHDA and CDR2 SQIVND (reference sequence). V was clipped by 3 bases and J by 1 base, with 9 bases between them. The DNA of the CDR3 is TGTGCCAGTAGTATCACGGTTTCGAACACTGAAGCTTTCTTT. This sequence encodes CASSITVSNTEAFF.

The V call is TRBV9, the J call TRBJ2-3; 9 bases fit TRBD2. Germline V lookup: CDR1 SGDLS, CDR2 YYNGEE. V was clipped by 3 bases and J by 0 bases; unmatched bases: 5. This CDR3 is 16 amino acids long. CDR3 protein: CASSAISGGSTDTQYF. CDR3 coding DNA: TGTGCCAGCAGCGCCATTAGCGGGGGCAGCACAGATACGCAGTATTTT.

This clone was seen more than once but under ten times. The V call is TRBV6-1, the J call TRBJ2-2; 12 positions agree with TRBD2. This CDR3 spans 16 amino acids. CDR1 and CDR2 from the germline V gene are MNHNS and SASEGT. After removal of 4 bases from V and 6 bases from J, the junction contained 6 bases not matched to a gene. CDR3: CASSASSGGAAGELFF. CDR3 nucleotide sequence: TGTGCCAGCAGTGCATCTAGCGGGGGGGCTGCCGGGGAGCTGTTTTTT.

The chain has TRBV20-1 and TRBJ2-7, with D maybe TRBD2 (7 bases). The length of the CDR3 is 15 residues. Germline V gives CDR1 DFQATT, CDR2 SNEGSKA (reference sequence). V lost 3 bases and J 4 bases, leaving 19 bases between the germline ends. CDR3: CSASDMGGLGYEQYF. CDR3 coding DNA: TGCAGTGCTAGTGATATGGGGGGGCTTGGGTACGAGCAGTACTTC.

The CDR3 bases are TGTGCCATCAGTGAAGTTGGGACAGGGGGCTACAATGAGCAGTTCTTC. The encoded protein is CAISEVGTGGYNEQFF. V and J are TRBV10-3 and TRBJ2-1; 11 positions match TRBD1. This CDR3 has 16 amino acids. The V gene's germline CDR1 is ENHRY and CDR2 SYGVKD. J was trimmed by 3 bases and V by 3 bases; bases with no gene match: 4.

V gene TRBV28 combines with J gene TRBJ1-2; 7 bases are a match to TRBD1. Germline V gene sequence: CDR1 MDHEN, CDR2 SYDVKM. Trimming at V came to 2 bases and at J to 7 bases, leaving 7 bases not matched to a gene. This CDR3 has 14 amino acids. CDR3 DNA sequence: TGTGCCAGCAGTTTAACGACAGGGTATTTTGGCTACACCTTC. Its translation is CASSLTTGYFGYTF.

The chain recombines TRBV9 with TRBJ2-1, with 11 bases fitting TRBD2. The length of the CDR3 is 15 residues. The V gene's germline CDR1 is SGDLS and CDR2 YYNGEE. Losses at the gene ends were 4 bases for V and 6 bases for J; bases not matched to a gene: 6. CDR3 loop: CASSSRLAGSNEQFF. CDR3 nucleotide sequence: TGTGCCAGCAGCTCCCGACTAGCGGGGTCCAATGAGCAGTTCTTC.

The DNA of the CDR3 is TGTGCCAGCAGCTTGACTAGTCCAGAGACCCAGTACTTC. Its protein product is CASSLTSPETQYF. V usage is TRBV5-5 and J usage is TRBJ2-5; possible D gene TRBD2, 5 bases. Trimming took off 1 base at V and 4 bases at J, with 8 bases between the two ends. This CDR3 comprises 13 residues. The germline gives CDR1 SGHKS, CDR2 YYEKEE (reference sequence).

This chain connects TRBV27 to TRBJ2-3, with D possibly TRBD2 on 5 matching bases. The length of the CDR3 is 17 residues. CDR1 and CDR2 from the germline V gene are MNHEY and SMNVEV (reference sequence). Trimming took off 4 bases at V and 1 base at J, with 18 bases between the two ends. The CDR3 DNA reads TGTGCCAGCAGTTACCCCTGGCCGGGAACGGGCACAGATACGCAGTATTTT. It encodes CASSYPWPGTGTDTQYF.

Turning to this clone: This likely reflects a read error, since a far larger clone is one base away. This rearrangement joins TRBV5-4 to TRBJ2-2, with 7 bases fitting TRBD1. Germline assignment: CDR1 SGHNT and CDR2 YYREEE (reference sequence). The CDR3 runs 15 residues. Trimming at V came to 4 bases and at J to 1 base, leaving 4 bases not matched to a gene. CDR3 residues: CASSEGTENTGELFF. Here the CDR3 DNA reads TGTGCCAGCAGCGAGGGGACAGAGAACACCGGGGAGCTGTTTTTT.

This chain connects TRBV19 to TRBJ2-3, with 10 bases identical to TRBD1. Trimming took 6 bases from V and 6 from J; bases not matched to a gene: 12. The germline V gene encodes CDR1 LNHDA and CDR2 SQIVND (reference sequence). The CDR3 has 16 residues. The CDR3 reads CASSPVRDRGSDTQYF. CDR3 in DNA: TGTGCCAGTAGCCCTGTCCGGGACAGGGGTTCTGATACGCAGTATTTT.

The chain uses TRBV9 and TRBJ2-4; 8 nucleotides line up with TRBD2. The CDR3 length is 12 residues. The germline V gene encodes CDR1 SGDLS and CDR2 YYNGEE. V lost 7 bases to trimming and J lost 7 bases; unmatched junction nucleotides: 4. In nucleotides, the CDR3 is TGTGCCAGCGCGGGCGGGGGGAACATTCAGTACTTC. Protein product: CASAGGGNIQYF.

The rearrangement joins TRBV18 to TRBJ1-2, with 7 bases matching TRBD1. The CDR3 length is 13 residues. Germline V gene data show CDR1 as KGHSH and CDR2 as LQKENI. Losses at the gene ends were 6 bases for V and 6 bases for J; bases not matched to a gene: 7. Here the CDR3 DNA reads TGTGCCAGCTCGATAAGGGGGCTGAATGGCTACACCTTC. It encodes CASSIRGLNGYTF.

This chain's CDR3 is CASSPTALLPLHF. The CDR3 DNA follows: TGTGCCAGCAGCCCTACCGCACTGCTACCCCTCCACTTT. V usage is TRBV3-1 (or the pseudogene TRBV3-2) and J usage is TRBJ1-6, with D hard to call. CDR3 length: 13 amino acids. V was cut by 4 bases and J by 12 bases, with 13 bases left in between. Per the germline V gene, CDR1 is LGHDT and CDR2 is YNNKEL (reference sequence).

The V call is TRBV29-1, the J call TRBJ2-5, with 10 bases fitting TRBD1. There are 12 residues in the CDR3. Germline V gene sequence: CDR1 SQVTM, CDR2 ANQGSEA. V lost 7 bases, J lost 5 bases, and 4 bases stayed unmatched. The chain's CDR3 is CSAGTGDETQYF. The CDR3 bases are TGCAGCGCGGGGACAGGGGATGAGACCCAGTACTTC.

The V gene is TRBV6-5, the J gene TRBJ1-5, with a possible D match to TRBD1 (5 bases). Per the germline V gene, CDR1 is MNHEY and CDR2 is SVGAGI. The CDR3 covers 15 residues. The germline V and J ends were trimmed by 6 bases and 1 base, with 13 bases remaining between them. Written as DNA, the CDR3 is TGTGCCAGCAGAGAGACAGCTTTAAGCAATCAGCCCCAGCATTTT. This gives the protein CASRETALSNQPQHF.

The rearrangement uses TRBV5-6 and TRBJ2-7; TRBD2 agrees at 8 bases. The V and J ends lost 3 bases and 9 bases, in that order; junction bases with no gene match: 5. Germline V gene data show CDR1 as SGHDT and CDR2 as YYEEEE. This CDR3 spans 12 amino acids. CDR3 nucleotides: TGTGCCAGCAGCTCCGCCGGGGGGGGGCAGTACTTC. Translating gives CASSSAGGGQYF.

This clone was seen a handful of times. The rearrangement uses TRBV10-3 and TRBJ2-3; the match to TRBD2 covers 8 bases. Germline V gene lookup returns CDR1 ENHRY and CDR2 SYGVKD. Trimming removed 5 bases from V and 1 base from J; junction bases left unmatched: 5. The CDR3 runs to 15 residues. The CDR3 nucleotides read TGTGCCATCAGTCCACTGGGACTAGGCACAGATACGCAGTATTTT. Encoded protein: CAISPLGLGTDTQYF.

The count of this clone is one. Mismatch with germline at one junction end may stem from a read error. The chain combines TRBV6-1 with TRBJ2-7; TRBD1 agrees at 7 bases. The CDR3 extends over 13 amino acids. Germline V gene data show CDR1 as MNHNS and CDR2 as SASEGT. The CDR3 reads CASREGTDYEQYF. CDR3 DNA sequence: TGTGCCAGCAGGGAAGGGACAGATTACGAGCAGTACTTC.

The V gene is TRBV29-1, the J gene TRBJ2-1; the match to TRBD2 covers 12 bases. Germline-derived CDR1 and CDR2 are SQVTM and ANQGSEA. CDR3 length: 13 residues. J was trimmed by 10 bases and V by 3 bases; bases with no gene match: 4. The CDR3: CSVETSGGREQFF. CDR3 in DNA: TGCAGCGTTGAGACTAGCGGGGGACGAGAGCAGTTCTTC.

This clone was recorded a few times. CDR3 nucleotide sequence: TGCGCCAGCAGCTTGGCGACAGCCACCCAAGAGACCCAGTACTTC. It codes for CASSLATATQETQYF. This sequence joins TRBV5-1 and TRBJ2-5, with D possibly TRBD1 on 5 matching bases. Germline V gene lookup returns CDR1 SGHRS and CDR2 YFSETQ. With 0 bases removed from V and 1 base from J, the gap between germline ends came to 10 bases. The CDR3 spans 15 residues.

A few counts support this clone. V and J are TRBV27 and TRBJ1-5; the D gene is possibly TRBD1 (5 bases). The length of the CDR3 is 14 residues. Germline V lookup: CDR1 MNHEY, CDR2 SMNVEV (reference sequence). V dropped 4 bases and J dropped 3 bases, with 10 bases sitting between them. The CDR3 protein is CASSSGLANQPQHF. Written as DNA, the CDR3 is TGTGCCAGCAGTTCGGGACTGGCCAATCAGCCCCAGCATTTT.

DNA of the CDR3: TGTGCCAGCAGCTGGGGCCACTACGAGCAGTACTTC. This gives the protein CASSWGHYEQYF. The chain is built from TRBV7-8 and TRBJ2-7; D possibly corresponds to TRBD1 (5 bases). The CDR3 length is 12 residues. Germline-derived CDR1 and CDR2 are SGHVS and FQNEAQ. V lost 4 bases to trimming and J lost 3 bases, with 7 bases between them.

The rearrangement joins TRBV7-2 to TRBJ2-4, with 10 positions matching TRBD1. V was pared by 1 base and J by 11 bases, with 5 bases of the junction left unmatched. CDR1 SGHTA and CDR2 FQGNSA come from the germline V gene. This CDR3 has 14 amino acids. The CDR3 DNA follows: TGTGCCAGCAGCTTAGGGGGGACAGGGGAGGTTCAGTACTTC. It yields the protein CASSLGGTGEVQYF.

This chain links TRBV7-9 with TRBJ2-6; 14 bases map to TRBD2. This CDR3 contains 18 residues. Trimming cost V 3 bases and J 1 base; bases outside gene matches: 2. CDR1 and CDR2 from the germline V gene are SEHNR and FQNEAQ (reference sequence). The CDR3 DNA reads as TGTGCCAGCAGCTTCCGGACTAGCGGGGGGTCTGGGGCCAACGTCCTGACTTTC. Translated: CASSFRTSGGSGANVLTF. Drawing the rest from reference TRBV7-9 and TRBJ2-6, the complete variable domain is DTGVSQNPRHKITKRGQNVTFRCDPISEHNRLYWYRQTLGQGPEFLTYFQNEAQLEKSRLLSDRFSAERPKGSFSTLEIQRTEQGDSAMYLCASSFRTSGGSGANVLTFGAGSRLTVL.

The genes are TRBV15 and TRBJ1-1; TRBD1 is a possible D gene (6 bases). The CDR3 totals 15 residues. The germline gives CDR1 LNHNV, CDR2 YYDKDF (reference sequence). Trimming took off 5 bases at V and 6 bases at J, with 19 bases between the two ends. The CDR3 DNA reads TGTGCCACCAGCTCACGCGGAACAGGGAGTGCTGAAGCTTTCTTT. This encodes CATSSRGTGSAEAFF.